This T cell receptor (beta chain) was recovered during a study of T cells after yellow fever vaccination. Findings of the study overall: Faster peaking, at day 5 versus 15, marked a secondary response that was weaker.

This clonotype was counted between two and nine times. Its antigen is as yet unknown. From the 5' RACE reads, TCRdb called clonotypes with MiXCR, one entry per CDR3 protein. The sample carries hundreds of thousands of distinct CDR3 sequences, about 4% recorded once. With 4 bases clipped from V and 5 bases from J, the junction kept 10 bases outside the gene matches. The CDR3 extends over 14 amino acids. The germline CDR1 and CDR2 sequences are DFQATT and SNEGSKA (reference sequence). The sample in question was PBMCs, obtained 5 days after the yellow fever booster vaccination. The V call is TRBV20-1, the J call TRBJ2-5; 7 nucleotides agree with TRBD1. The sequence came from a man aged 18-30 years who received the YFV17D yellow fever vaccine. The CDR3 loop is CSANDLQGWETQYF. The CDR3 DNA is TGCAGTGCTAACGACCTACAGGGGTGGGAGACCCAGTACTTC.